This record concerns one TCR beta chain sequence. Its antigen is unidentified. The sample comes from a study of T-cell memory formation after mild COVID-19. At the level of the study: Clusters were largely donor specific.

Overall study results and limits: Clones from the second wave (peaking day 37) had unconfirmed SARS-CoV-2 specificity. Those CD4+ clones that contracted were mainly in CM and EM (CD8+ ones in EMRA).

The CDR3 has 14 amino acids. J lost 3 bases, V lost 6 bases, and 5 bases had no gene match. Amplification by 5'RACE using constant-segment primers produced TCR alpha and TCR beta cDNA libraries that carried sample barcodes and UMIs. TCRdb called the 5' RACE reads again in MiXCR, with one record for every CDR3 protein. The sample records nearly 200,000 distinct CDR3 sequences, about 18% being singletons. The rearrangement uses TRBV12-3 or TRBV12-4 and TRBJ2-1; 7 bases are a match to TRBD1. The sequencing sample was made of PBMCs or a T cell subset sorted from them (not recorded which). The receptor's source is an adult woman who had mild COVID-19 (a few samples of this study predate the infection). Cell type and time point are not known. In DNA, the CDR3 is TGTGCCAGCAGACCCGGGACAGTCTACAATGAGCAGTTCTTC. As protein: CASRPGTVYNEQFF.